The sequence of this T cell receptor beta chain was determined in a study of blood T cells in healthy people across ages. Losses at the gene ends were 6 bases for V and 2 bases for J; bases not matched to a gene: 3. Germline V gene lookup returns CDR1 MNHEY and CDR2 SMNVEV (reference sequence). This CDR3 has 13 residues. Alongside a J-beta primer mix, a sample-barcoded 5' primer served in a second PCR lasting roughly 6 to 11 cycles. TCRdb recomputed calls from the 5' RACE reads with MiXCR, one row per CDR3 protein. This sample has about 640,000 distinct CDR3 sequences, with under 70% found just once. The donors, aged roughly 6 to 95, were healthy Caucasians from Russia. Peripheral blood samples of roughly 9.8 milliliters were drawn from each donor. This clonotype was picked up many times.

This TCR derives from a man between 60 and 70 years old in good health. Sequencing was performed on blood. The chain employs TRBV27 and TRBJ1-2; TRBD1 aligns across 7 bases. For the CDR3, the DNA is TGTGCCAGCAGCCCACAGGGGAACTATGGCTACACCTTC. Amino acid sequence: CASSPQGNYGYTF.